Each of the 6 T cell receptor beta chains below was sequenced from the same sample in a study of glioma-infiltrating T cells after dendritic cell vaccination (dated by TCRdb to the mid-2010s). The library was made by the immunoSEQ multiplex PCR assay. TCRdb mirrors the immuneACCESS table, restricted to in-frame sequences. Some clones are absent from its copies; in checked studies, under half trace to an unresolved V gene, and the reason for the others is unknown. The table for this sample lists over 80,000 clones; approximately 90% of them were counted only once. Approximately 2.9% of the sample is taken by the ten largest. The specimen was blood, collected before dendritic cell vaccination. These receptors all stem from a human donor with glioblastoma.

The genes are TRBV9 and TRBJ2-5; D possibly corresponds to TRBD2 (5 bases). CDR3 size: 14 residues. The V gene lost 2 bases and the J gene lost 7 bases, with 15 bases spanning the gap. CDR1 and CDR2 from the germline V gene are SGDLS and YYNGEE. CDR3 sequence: CASSVGLAPGTQYF. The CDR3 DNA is TGTGCCAGCAGCGTCGGACTCGCCCCGGGGACCCAGTACTTC.

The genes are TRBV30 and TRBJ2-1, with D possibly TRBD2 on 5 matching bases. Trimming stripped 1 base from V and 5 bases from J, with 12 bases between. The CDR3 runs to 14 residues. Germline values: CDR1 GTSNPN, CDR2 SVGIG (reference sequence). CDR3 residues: CAWSGRKFDNEQFF. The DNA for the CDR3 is TGTGCCTGGAGTGGGAGGAAATTTGACAATGAGCAGTTCTTC. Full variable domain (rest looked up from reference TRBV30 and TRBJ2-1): SQTIHQWPATLVQPVGSPLSLECTVEGTSNPNLYWYRQAAGRGLQLLFYSVGIGQISSEVPQNLSASRPQDRQFILSSKKLLLSDSGFYLCAWSGRKFDNEQFFGPGTRLTVL.

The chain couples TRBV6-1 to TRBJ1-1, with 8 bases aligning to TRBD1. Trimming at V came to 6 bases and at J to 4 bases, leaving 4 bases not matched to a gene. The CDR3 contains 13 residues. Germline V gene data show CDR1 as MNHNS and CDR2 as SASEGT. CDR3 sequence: CASRLTGVTEAFF. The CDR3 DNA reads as TGTGCCAGCAGGTTGACAGGGGTCACTGAAGCTTTCTTT.

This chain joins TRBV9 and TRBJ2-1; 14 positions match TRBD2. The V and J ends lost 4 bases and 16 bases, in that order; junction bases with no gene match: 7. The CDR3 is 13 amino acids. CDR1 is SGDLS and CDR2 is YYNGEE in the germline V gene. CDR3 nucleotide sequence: TGTGCCAGCAGCAGCGGGACTAGCGGGAGAAAATTCTTC. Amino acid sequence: CASSSGTSGRKFF. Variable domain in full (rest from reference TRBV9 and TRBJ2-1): DSGVTQTPKHLITATGQRVTLRCSPRSGDLSVYWYQQSLDQGLQFLIQYYNGEERAKGNILERFSAQQFPDLHSELNLSSLELGDSALYFCASSSGTSGRKFFGPGTRLTVL.

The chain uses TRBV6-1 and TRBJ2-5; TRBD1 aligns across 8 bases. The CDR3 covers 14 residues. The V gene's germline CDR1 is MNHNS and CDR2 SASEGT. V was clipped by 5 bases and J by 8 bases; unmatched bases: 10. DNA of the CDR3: TGTGCCAGCAGTAATCAGGGGGCCACGGGAACCCAGTACTTC. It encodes CASSNQGATGTQYF.

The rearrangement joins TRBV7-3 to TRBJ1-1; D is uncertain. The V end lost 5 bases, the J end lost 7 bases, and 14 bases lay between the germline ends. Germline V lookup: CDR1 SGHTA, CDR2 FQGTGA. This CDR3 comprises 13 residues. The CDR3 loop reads CASSATDRGEAFF. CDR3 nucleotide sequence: TGTGCCAGCAGCGCAACCGATCGGGGTGAAGCTTTCTTT.